This T cell receptor (beta chain) was identified during a study of cytomegalovirus exposure and HLA in healthy donors. As for this clone: Its antigen is still unknown.

The CDR3 covers 12 residues. The V gene's germline CDR1 is GTSNPN and CDR2 SVGIG (reference sequence). With V trimmed by 7 bases and J by 8 bases, 5 bases remained unmatched. Both 60 Vbeta primers and 13 Jbeta primers went into the PCR. The repertoire was sequenced with immunoSEQ multiplex PCR; TCRdb's copy has only in-frame clones and lacks some. The table lists about 160,000 clones, 55% to 70% of them singletons. Study-wide points: For TCR beta chains, V- and J-gene trimming was later linked to a missense DCLRE1C variant. For most subjects, TCR beta sequences were reported to predict HLA-A and HLA-B alleles with accuracy. An ancestry cluster, one associated with Asian ancestry, reportedly showed fewer N-insertions than the approximately 670-donor mean in a later analysis.

This chain links TRBV30 with TRBJ1-4; TRBD1 aligns across 9 bases. Sequencing was carried out using PBMCs. This clonotype was sampled from a woman aged 60 to 75 in good health and CMV-seropositive. The CDR3 is CAFDRGSEKLFF. The CDR3 DNA follows: TGTGCCTTTGACAGGGGGTCCGAAAAACTGTTTTTT.